The T cell receptor beta chain described here comes from a study of T-cell memory formation after mild COVID-19. Study-level background: The TCR clusters were mostly specific to one donor.

Study-wide points: Mainly in CM and EM were contracting CD4+ clones; CD8+ were in EMRA.

Constant-segment primers were used for 5'RACE, and the resulting TCR alpha and TCR beta cDNA libraries carried sample barcodes and UMIs. TCRdb reprocessed the 5' RACE reads with MiXCR, giving one entry per CDR3 protein. The repertoire consists of approximately 260,000 distinct CDR3 sequences, with around 17% occurring once and the leading ten covering under 30%. V shed 3 bases and J shed 1 base, with 13 bases lying between them. CDR3 length equals 15 residues. The V gene's germline CDR1 is DFQATT and CDR2 SNEGSKA (reference sequence). The sample holds a few counts of this clonotype. The antigen is undetermined.

The rearrangement uses TRBV20-1 and TRBJ2-1, with unresolved D. This TCR came from a man aged 18 to 29 who had mild COVID-19 (a few samples of this study predate the infection). Cell type and time point are not known. Sequencing was done on a sample of PBMCs or a T cell subset sorted from them (not recorded which). In DNA form, the CDR3 reads TGCAGTGCTAGGGTCCGGAGCTGGTCCTACAATGAGCAGTTCTTC. Its protein is CSARVRSWSYNEQFF.